The 25 T cell receptor beta chains reported below all come from one sample, sequenced in a study of CD8+CD57+ T cells in acquired aplastic anemia. Genomic DNA, the template, was used for profiling of the TCR beta VDJ and CDR3. TCRdb called the reads again in MiXCR, with one record for every CDR3 protein. The table has a few hundred thousand distinct CDR3 sequences, approximately 57% seen once. Specimen: sorted CD4+, CD8+, or CD8+CD57+ T cells (not recorded which) from PBMCs. Receptor source: a human donor with severe aplastic anemia or a healthy control (not recorded which).

The chain carries TRBV29-1 and TRBJ1-5; D uncertain. CDR3 length: 14 amino acids. Germline V gene sequence: CDR1 SQVTM, CDR2 ANQGSEA. Deletions cut 0 bases from V and 2 bases from J, with 8 bases between. DNA for the CDR3: TGCAGCGTTGAAGAGGGTGCAGGCAATCAGCCCCAGCATTTT. It yields the protein CSVEEGAGNQPQHF.

This clonotype was counted only a few times. This chain connects TRBV6-1 to TRBJ2-5, with unresolved D. V was trimmed by 6 bases and J by 5 bases, leaving 13 bases between them. Per germline, CDR1 MNHNS and CDR2 SASEGT. This CDR3 spans 13 amino acids. The CDR3 sequence is CASRPWASETQYF. The CDR3 nucleotides read TGTGCCAGCAGGCCCTGGGCGTCGGAGACCCAGTACTTC.

The chain links TRBV5-1 to TRBJ1-1; no clear D. CDR3 size: 14 residues. Deletions cut 0 bases from V and 3 bases from J, with 9 bases between. Germline V gives CDR1 SGHRS, CDR2 YFSETQ. As DNA, the CDR3 is TGCGCCAGCAGCTTGGGTAGGCGGTACACTGAAGCTTTCTTT. Translation: CASSLGRRYTEAFF.

This clonotype was detected only a few times. The chain recombines TRBV7-2 with TRBJ2-7; the D gene could be TRBD1 or TRBD2 (5 bases each). Germline CDR1 SGHTA, CDR2 FQGNSA. The CDR3 is 14 amino acids. Deletions cut 7 bases from V and 2 bases from J, with 15 bases between. The CDR3 DNA reads as TGTGCCAGCACCTTGGACACGGGACCCTACGAGCAGTACTTC. It specifies CASTLDTGPYEQYF.

CDR3 residues: CSASSLTQGTTDTQYF. CDR3 DNA: TGCAGTGCTAGTTCCCTAACACAGGGGACCACAGATACGCAGTATTTT. J is TRBJ2-3 and V is TRBV20-1; 7 bases match TRBD1. In germline, CDR1 is DFQATT, CDR2 SNEGSKA (reference sequence). The V and J ends lost 3 bases and 2 bases, in that order; junction bases with no gene match: 11. This CDR3 has 16 residues.

This clonotype has at least ten counts. V usage is TRBV7-9 and J usage is TRBJ2-3; 13 nucleotides line up with TRBD2. Trimming cost V 5 bases and J 6 bases; bases outside gene matches: 23. The CDR3 has 21 residues. CDR1 SEHNR and CDR2 FQNEAQ come from the germline V gene (reference sequence). The CDR3 protein is CASSTRRLAGGQRWSSDTQYF. CDR3 nucleotides: TGTGCCAGCAGCACTAGAAGACTAGCGGGGGGCCAGCGCTGGAGTTCGGATACGCAGTATTTT.

This chain uses TRBV9 with TRBJ2-3, with TRBD2 identical over 8 bases. Looked up from germline, CDR1 is SGDLS and CDR2 is YYNGEE. The CDR3 sequence is 15 residues long. V lost 2 bases and J lost 0; bases outside the gene matches: 2. CDR3 sequence (DNA): TGTGCCAGCAGCGTTAGCGGGACGAGCACAGATACGCAGTATTTT. Its protein is CASSVSGTSTDTQYF.

The chain links TRBV18 to TRBJ1-2, with TRBD1 as a possible D gene (5 bases). V was trimmed by 4 bases and J by 7 bases, leaving 13 bases between them. The CDR3 extends over 13 amino acids. Germline V gene lookup returns CDR1 KGHSH and CDR2 LQKENI. The DNA for the CDR3 is TGTGCCAGCTCACGTCAGGGATCGGGTGGCTACACCTTC. This gives the protein CASSRQGSGGYTF.

This clonotype was found many times. The chain combines TRBV24-1 with TRBJ2-5, with D perhaps matching TRBD2 (7 bases). CDR3 size: 13 residues. V lost 10 bases, J lost 5 bases, and 16 bases lay in between. Germline V gene data show CDR1 as KGHDR and CDR2 as SFDVKD. The CDR3, as DNA: TGTGCCACTGGTACGGGGGGCGCGGAGACCCAGTACTTC. The encoded protein is CATGTGGAETQYF.

The genes are TRBV14 and TRBJ2-7; no firm D call. The CDR3 spans 13 residues. V lost 4 bases to trimming and J lost 5 bases, with 12 bases between them. CDR1 and CDR2 from the germline V gene are SGHDN and FVKESK. The CDR3 DNA is TGTGCCAGCAGCCTGTCCCGGTGGGACGAGCAGTACTTC. Translation: CASSLSRWDEQYF.

In its sample, this clonotype was seen a few times. The chain recombines TRBV12-3 or TRBV12-4 with TRBJ1-2; 9 bases line up with TRBD1. Trimming removed 1 base from V and 5 bases from J; junction bases left unmatched: 2. The length of the CDR3 is 14 residues. CDR3 in amino acids: CASSLGGTGYGYTF. DNA for the CDR3: TGTGCCAGCAGTTTAGGTGGGACAGGGTATGGCTACACCTTC.

The V and J genes are TRBV25-1 and TRBJ1-1; TRBD1 matches 8 bases. The germline V gene has CDR1 MGHDK and CDR2 SYGVNS. The CDR3 is 14 amino acids. V lost 6 bases and J lost 5; bases outside the gene matches: 8. The CDR3 coding sequence is TGTGCCAGCAGGAATCAGGGGGCCGGGACTGAAGCTTTCTTT. It translates to CASRNQGAGTEAFF. Full variable domain (outside the CDR3, taken from reference TRBV25-1 and TRBJ1-1): EADIYQTPRYLVIGTGKKITLECSQTMGHDKMYWYQQDPGMELHLIHYSYGVNSTEKGDLSSESTVSRIRTEHFPLTLESARPSHTSQYLCASRNQGAGTEAFFGQGTRLTVV.

In DNA form, the CDR3 reads TGTGCCAGCAGCTTGGTAAGGAATCAACTATATGGCTACACCTTC. Translated, it gives CASSLVRNQLYGYTF. The chain joins TRBV5-6 to TRBJ1-2; D remains ambiguous. With 0 bases removed from V and 5 bases from J, the gap between germline ends came to 14 bases. Germline V gene sequence: CDR1 SGHDT, CDR2 YYEEEE. CDR3 size: 15 residues.

This clonotype has more than one count but fewer than ten. This chain uses TRBV5-1 with TRBJ1-6; D call uncertain. CDR3 length equals 13 residues. Trimming took off 4 bases at V and 14 bases at J, with 16 bases between the two ends. CDR1 and CDR2 (germline): SGHRS, YFSETQ. CDR3 sequence: CASSPPDSESLHF. For the CDR3, the DNA is TGCGCCAGCAGCCCACCAGATAGCGAATCCCTCCACTTT.

This clonotype was counted a single time. The chain carries TRBV19 and TRBJ2-7; D perhaps matches TRBD2 (5 bases). Germline CDR1 reads LNHDA; CDR2 reads SQIVND (reference sequence). This CDR3 is 13 amino acids long. With 3 bases removed from V and 3 bases from J, the gap between germline ends came to 9 bases. CDR3 in amino acids: CASSMARDYEQYF. CDR3 in DNA: TGTGCCAGTAGTATGGCCCGGGACTACGAGCAGTACTTC.

CDR3 in amino acids: CASSKYQYGYTF. DNA for the CDR3: TGTGCCAGTAGCAAGTACCAGTATGGCTACACCTTC. The chain uses TRBV19 and TRBJ1-2; D uncertain. Trimming cost V 6 bases and J 5 bases, with 10 bases left between them. This CDR3 is built from 12 residues. The germline V gene has CDR1 LNHDA and CDR2 SQIVND (reference sequence).

This chain uses TRBV7-2 with TRBJ2-3; D may correspond to TRBD1 or TRBD2 (6 bases each). The CDR3 has 17 amino acids. Deletions cut 5 bases from V and 1 base from J, with 19 bases between. Germline V gene lookup returns CDR1 SGHTA and CDR2 FQGNSA. CDR3 in DNA: TGTGCCAGCAGCCCTAAAGGGGGGCCCCCGGGCACAGATACGCAGTATTTT. Residues: CASSPKGGPPGTDTQYF.

The rearrangement links TRBV20-1 to TRBJ2-7; D gene uncertain. Germline lookup yields CDR1 DFQATT and CDR2 SNEGSKA (reference sequence). The CDR3 is 14 residues long. V shed 6 bases and J shed 1 base, with 16 bases lying between them. CDR3 nucleotides: TGCAGTGCCCTTCCACAGACTGGTTCCTACGAGCAGTACTTC. Translated: CSALPQTGSYEQYF.

The table lists this clonotype with many counts. The V gene is TRBV20-1, the J gene TRBJ2-7; the D gene is possibly TRBD2 (5 bases). The CDR3 runs 11 residues. Germline assignment: CDR1 DFQATT and CDR2 SNEGSKA (reference sequence). Trimming pared 2 bases from V and 7 bases from J, leaving 9 bases between. The CDR3 DNA follows: TGCAGTGCTAGAATTGGGGAGGAGCAGTACTTC. The encoded protein is CSARIGEEQYF.

The chain is built from TRBV29-1 and TRBJ2-1; the match to TRBD2 covers 16 bases. CDR1 and CDR2 from the germline V gene are SQVTM and ANQGSEA. With 8 bases clipped from V and 8 bases from J, the junction kept 3 bases outside the gene matches. The CDR3 is 13 residues long. The CDR3 sequence: CSKGTSGGDEQFF. In DNA, the CDR3 is TGCAGCAAAGGGACTAGCGGGGGGGATGAGCAGTTCTTC.

The chain links TRBV4-2 to TRBJ1-2, with D unresolved. CDR1 LGHNA and CDR2 YNFKEQ come from the germline V gene. Trimming left V 3 bases short and J 4 bases short, with 18 bases between. The CDR3 covers 16 residues. CDR3 sequence (DNA): TGTGCCAGCAGCCACCACCTGGGTAGGGAGAGCTATGGCTACACCTTC. Protein product: CASSHHLGRESYGYTF.

This chain uses TRBV2 with TRBJ2-1, with 11 nucleotides matching TRBD2. V lost 4 bases to trimming and J lost 5 bases; unmatched junction nucleotides: 7. The CDR3 length is 16 residues. Germline CDR1 reads SNHLY; CDR2 reads FYNNEI. DNA for the CDR3: TGTGCCAGCAGTGGAGCCACTAGCGGGAGCAACAATGAGCAGTTCTTC. Translating gives CASSGATSGSNNEQFF.

This chain links TRBV7-9 with TRBJ1-5; weak D call: TRBD1 (6 bases). Germline CDR1 and CDR2: SEHNR and FQNEAQ (reference sequence). The CDR3 spans 14 residues. V was pared by 9 bases and J by 3 bases, with 15 bases between. The CDR3 is CASRNRVHNQPQHF. Written as DNA, the CDR3 is TGTGCCAGTAGGAACAGGGTTCACAATCAGCCCCAGCATTTT. The full variable domain, rest sourced from reference TRBV7-9 and TRBJ1-5, is DTGVSQNPRHKITKRGQNVTFRCDPISEHNRLYWYRQTLGQGPEFLTYFQNEAQLEKSRLLSDRFSAERPKGSFSTLEIQRTEQGDSAMYLCASRNRVHNQPQHFGDGTRLSIL.

The chain couples TRBV2 to TRBJ2-1, with 8 bases identical to TRBD2. V lost 7 bases and J lost 2; bases outside the gene matches: 4. This CDR3 comprises 14 residues. Germline V lookup: CDR1 SNHLY, CDR2 FYNNEI. CDR3 DNA: TGTGCCAGCATTCCGGGACTAGCCTACAATGAGCAGTTCTTC. Translation gives CASIPGLAYNEQFF.

The chain uses TRBV9 and TRBJ2-5; 11 nucleotides align to TRBD2. The V and J ends lost 0 bases and 4 bases, in that order; junction bases with no gene match: 5. Per the germline V gene, CDR1 is SGDLS and CDR2 is YYNGEE. This CDR3 spans 16 amino acids. CDR3 DNA: TGTGCCAGCAGCGTAGTTAGCGGGGGGGCCAGAGAGACCCAGTACTTC. Protein sequence: CASSVVSGGARETQYF.